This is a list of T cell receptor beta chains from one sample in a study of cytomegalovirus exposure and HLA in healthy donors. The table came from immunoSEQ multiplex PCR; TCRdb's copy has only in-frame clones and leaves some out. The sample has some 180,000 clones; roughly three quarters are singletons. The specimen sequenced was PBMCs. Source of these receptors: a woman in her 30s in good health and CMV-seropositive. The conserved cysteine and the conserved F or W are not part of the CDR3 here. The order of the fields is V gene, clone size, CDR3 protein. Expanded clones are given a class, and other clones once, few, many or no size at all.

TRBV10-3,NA,AISGNTGELF
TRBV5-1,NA,ASGAANTEAF
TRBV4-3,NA,ASSQAITPGSGAF
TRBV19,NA,ASSIVLGDSPLH
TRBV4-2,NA,ASSPDRGRNQPQH
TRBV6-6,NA,ASSSSGTGTVGELF
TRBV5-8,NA,ASSPGTSGGSDTQY
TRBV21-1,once,ASSKAGSHLSLSGANVLT
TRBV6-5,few,ASSYPRGSGANVLT
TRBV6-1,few,ASSEAGGNWGYT